These 18 T cell receptor beta chains came from one sample sequenced in a study of response to subunit inactivated influenza vaccine. MiXCR, applied by TCRdb to the RT-PCR reads, yields one record per CDR3 protein. The table has 500,000 to 600,000 distinct CDR3 sequences, 16% seen once. This material consisted of CD4+ T cells sorted from PBMCs, taken 23 to 25 months after vaccination. The source is a man in his fifties or sixties who received an inactivated influenza vaccine.

The V and J genes are TRBV5-6 and TRBJ1-1; tentative D call: TRBD1 (5 bases). Germline assignment: CDR1 SGHDT and CDR2 YYEEEE. Trimming pared 4 bases from V and 1 base from J, leaving 14 bases between. The CDR3 runs to 15 residues. CDR3 in amino acids: CASSDNPTGNTEAFF. The CDR3 DNA reads as TGTGCCAGCAGCGACAATCCCACAGGGAACACTGAAGCTTTCTTT.

The J gene is TRBJ2-5, the V gene TRBV4-2; D is ambiguous. The V gene's germline CDR1 is LGHNA and CDR2 YNFKEQ. CDR3 length: 16 residues. Trimming removed 4 bases from V and 2 bases from J, with 17 bases in between. CDR3 in amino acids: CASSLGGFSGQETQYF. The CDR3 DNA reads as TGTGCCAGCAGCCTCGGCGGCTTTTCAGGTCAAGAGACCCAGTACTTC.

This clonotype was seen a handful of times. The V call is TRBV12-3 or TRBV12-4, the J call TRBJ1-5, with no clear D. The CDR3 has 13 amino acids. With 7 bases removed from V and 3 bases from J, the gap between germline ends came to 10 bases. In nucleotides, the CDR3 is TGTGCCAGCACCCTTTTCCCCAATCAGCCCCAGCATTTT. Amino acids: CASTLFPNQPQHF.

This clonotype was found many times. The chain recombines TRBV24-1 with TRBJ1-2, with 10 bases matching TRBD1. Germline-derived CDR1 and CDR2 are KGHDR and SFDVKD. V was clipped by 9 bases and J by 3 bases; unmatched bases: 0. The CDR3 is 12 residues long. DNA of the CDR3: TGTGCCACCGGGACAGGGGACTATGGCTACACCTTC. This gives the protein CATGTGDYGYTF.

This clonotype was observed a handful of times. The chain links TRBV5-1 to TRBJ2-2, with D maybe TRBD2 (6 bases). The CDR3 sequence is 16 residues long. Germline V gives CDR1 SGHRS, CDR2 YFSETQ. V dropped 4 bases and J dropped 0 bases, with 13 bases sitting between them. The CDR3 region is CASSPGASANTGELFF. As DNA, the CDR3 is TGCGCCAGCAGCCCTGGGGCTAGCGCGAACACCGGGGAGCTGTTTTTT.

The chain carries TRBV29-1 and TRBJ2-1; D ambiguous. The CDR3 runs to 16 residues. The V gene lost 0 bases and the J gene lost 1 base, with 13 bases spanning the gap. The germline CDR1 and CDR2 sequences are SQVTM and ANQGSEA. The CDR3 DNA reads as TGCAGCGTTGAAGATCGGTCGGCCGTGTCCTACAATGAGCAGTTCTTC. Protein product: CSVEDRSAVSYNEQFF.

The chain recombines TRBV15 with TRBJ2-7; TRBD2 might be the D (5 bases). Germline CDR1 reads LNHNV; CDR2 reads YYDKDF (reference sequence). This CDR3 region has 20 residues. The ends were cut back, 0 bases at V and 3 bases at J, with 27 bases in the middle. CDR3 residues: CATSRDKGTDSSFPHYEQYF. The CDR3 DNA reads TGTGCCACCAGCAGAGATAAGGGTACGGACTCCTCTTTTCCCCACTACGAGCAGTACTTC.

This clonotype was found a few times. V gene TRBV6-5 combines with J gene TRBJ1-3, with D perhaps matching TRBD1 (5 bases). Deletions cut 0 bases from V and 0 bases from J, with 12 bases between. Germline loops: CDR1 MNHEY, CDR2 SVGAGI. The CDR3 length is 17 residues. The CDR3 bases are TGTGCCAGCAGTTACTCGTCAGGGCCCTTCTCTGGAAACACCATATATTTT. Protein product: CASSYSSGPFSGNTIYF.

This clonotype has just a few counts. The chain couples TRBV18 to TRBJ2-7; possible D gene TRBD1, 6 bases. The CDR3 has 13 amino acids. Trimming took 3 bases from V and 7 from J, leaving 13 bases between them. The V gene's germline CDR1 is KGHSH and CDR2 LQKENI. The CDR3 DNA reads as TGTGCCAGCTCACCGGGACAACCGTGGGAGCAGTACTTC. Its protein product is CASSPGQPWEQYF.

The V gene is TRBV20-1, the J gene TRBJ2-3; no clear D. Germline CDR1 DFQATT, CDR2 SNEGSKA (reference sequence). CDR3 size: 12 residues. V lost 3 bases and J 3 bases, leaving 7 bases between the germline ends. CDR3 loop: CSARRLTDTQYF. CDR3 nucleotides: TGCAGTGCTAGGCGCCTTACAGATACGCAGTATTTT.

The rearrangement links TRBV28 to TRBJ2-5; no reliable D call. The CDR3 runs to 13 residues. V was pared by 7 bases and J by 6 bases, with 15 bases between. The germline CDR1 and CDR2 sequences are MDHEN and SYDVKM. The CDR3 coding sequence is TGTGCCAGCATGACGACCCCCTTGAAGACCCAGTACTTC. Protein product: CASMTTPLKTQYF.

The chain uses TRBV7-2 and TRBJ2-3; D is unclear. There are 15 residues in the CDR3. CDR1 SGHTA and CDR2 FQGNSA come from the germline V gene. V dropped 5 bases and J dropped 0 bases, with 12 bases sitting between them. The CDR3 reads CASSPAWASTDTQYF. CDR3 DNA sequence: TGTGCCAGCAGCCCAGCTTGGGCTAGCACAGATACGCAGTATTTT.

In this sample, this clonotype turned up a few times. The CDR3 here is CASSSPQLDSLNTEAFF. In DNA, the CDR3 is TGCGCCAGCAGCTCACCCCAGCTAGACAGCTTGAACACTGAAGCTTTCTTT. V is TRBV5-1 and J is TRBJ1-1, with D possibly matching TRBD1 (5 bases). The V and J ends lost 3 bases and 0 bases respectively, with 18 bases between them. This CDR3 is built from 17 residues. Germline-derived CDR1 and CDR2 are SGHRS and YFSETQ.

The V gene is TRBV6-5, the J gene TRBJ1-2; 8 nucleotides line up with TRBD1. The CDR3 loop spans 14 amino acids. Germline lookup yields CDR1 MNHEY and CDR2 SVGAGI. V was clipped by 8 bases and J by 4 bases; unmatched bases: 9. The CDR3 DNA reads as TGTGCCAGCGGTAACGACAGGGGCGCCTATGGCTACACCTTC. This encodes CASGNDRGAYGYTF.

This clonotype appeared many times. The chain carries TRBV4-2 and TRBJ2-7, with D perhaps being TRBD1 or TRBD2 (5 bases each). V was clipped by 0 bases and J by 6 bases, with 9 bases between them. CDR1 LGHNA and CDR2 YNFKEQ come from the germline V gene. This CDR3 spans 13 amino acids. Here the CDR3 DNA reads TGTGCCAGCAGCCAAGATTGGGGGAGCGAGCAGTACTTC. Its protein is CASSQDWGSEQYF.

There are a few counts of this clonotype. The chain has TRBV12-3 or TRBV12-4 and TRBJ2-5, with D unresolved. This CDR3 spans 12 amino acids. V was pared by 6 bases and J by 8 bases, with 13 bases between. CDR3 sequence (DNA): TGTGCCAGCAGCAGAAATGGCTTAACCCAGTACTTC. This gives the protein CASSRNGLTQYF.

This chain uses TRBV5-1 with TRBJ2-1; D may correspond to TRBD1 or TRBD2 (8 bases each). The CDR3 is 16 residues long. Trimming removed 3 bases from V and 4 bases from J, with 17 bases in between. Germline-derived CDR1 and CDR2 are SGHRS and YFSETQ. CDR3 in DNA: TGCGCCAGCAGCTACGGGGGGGACAGGAGATACAATGAGCAGTTCTTC. It encodes CASSYGGDRRYNEQFF.

On this clonotype: The junction shows a germline mismatch at one end, possibly a read error. The V and J genes are TRBV5-1 and TRBJ1-1; unclear D gene. This CDR3 comprises 14 residues. The germline gives CDR1 SGHRS, CDR2 YFSETQ. The CDR3 protein is CAGSLGTQNTEAFF. Here the CDR3 DNA reads TGCGCCGGCAGCTTGGGCACCCAGAACACTGAAGCTTTCTTT.